These T cell receptor beta chains were read from a single sample in a study of Graves' ophthalmopathy and Graves' hyperthyroidism. TCRdb reprocessed the multiplex PCR reads via MiXCR and lists one record per CDR3 protein. Here the sample spans 350,000 to 450,000 distinct CDR3 sequences, roughly 21% being singletons. The material sequenced was peripheral blood. The receptors stem from a woman younger than 30 with stable Graves' hyperthyroidism. The CDR3 runs from the conserved cysteine through the conserved F or W. The D gene is left open where the match is weak. Size is omitted from some rows. Given values are once, few, many or a class for expanded clones.

cdr3_aa	cdr3_nt	j_call	d_call	clone_size	v_call
CASSLALSGVYTF	TGTGCCAGCAGCTTAGCGCTATCCGGGGTTTACACCTTC	TRBJ1-2	-	many	TRBV7-6
CSAIRDGANQPQHF	TGCAGTGCTATCCGGGACGGAGCCAATCAGCCCCAGCATTTT	TRBJ1-5	-	many	TRBV20-1
CASSYVGASGETQYF	TGTGCCAGCAGTTACGTCGGGGCTAGCGGGGAGACCCAGTACTTC	TRBJ2-5	TRBD2	many	TRBV6-5
CASSPGGLGGNTIYF	TGTGCCAGCAGCCCGGGAGGCTTAGGAGGAAACACCATATATTTT	TRBJ1-3	-	few	TRBV9
CASSLVHEQYF	TGTGCCAGCAGCTTAGTCCACGAGCAGTACTTC	TRBJ2-7	-	many	TRBV7-2
CASSLRTGRDQPQHF	TGTGCCAGCAGCTTAAGGACAGGGAGGGATCAGCCCCAGCATTTT	TRBJ1-5	TRBD1	many	TRBV7-2
CASSLREGRGTQYF	TGTGCCAGCAGCTTGCGGGAGGGTCGGGGGACCCAGTACTTC	TRBJ2-5	TRBD2	-	TRBV7-9
CASRAIYLGNTEAFF	TGTGCCAGCAGGGCCATCTACCTGGGGAACACTGAAGCTTTCTTT	TRBJ1-1	-	-	TRBV6-2/TRBV6-3
CASSSGGMETQYF	TGTGCCAGCTCATCGGGGGGCATGGAGACCCAGTACTTC	TRBJ2-5	-	-	TRBV18
CASSPDGSNQPQHF	TGTGCCAGCAGCCCGGATGGGTCCAATCAGCCCCAGCATTTT	TRBJ1-5	-	few	TRBV11-2
CASSYSSGRYYEQYF	TGTGCCAGCAGTTACTCGAGCGGGAGGTACTACGAGCAGTACTTC	TRBJ2-7	TRBD2	many	TRBV6-5
CASTDRALPGELFF	TGTGCCAGCACCGACAGGGCTCTCCCCGGGGAGCTGTTTTTT	TRBJ2-2	TRBD1	many	TRBV6-5
CASRRRDRGRMNTEAFF	TGTGCCAGCAGGAGGAGGGACAGGGGGCGGATGAACACTGAAGCTTTCTTT	TRBJ1-1	TRBD1	many	TRBV28
CSARVTSQAGELFF	TGCAGCGCTCGGGTGACTAGCCAGGCCGGGGAGCTGTTTTTT	TRBJ2-2	TRBD2	-	TRBV29-1
CASRQAGIYEQYF	TGTGCCAGCAGGCAAGCGGGGATTTACGAGCAGTACTTC	TRBJ2-7	TRBD2	many	TRBV12-3/TRBV12-4
CATSDDWTYEQYF	TGTGCCACCAGTGATGACTGGACCTACGAGCAGTACTTC	TRBJ2-7	-	many	TRBV24-1
CSVGGENTEAFF	TGCAGCGTCGGGGGGGAGAACACTGAAGCTTTCTTT	TRBJ1-1	-	many	TRBV29-1
CASSPSDRGGRTPLHF	TGTGCCAGCAGCCCATCCGACAGGGGTGGGCGGACACCCCTCCACTTT	TRBJ1-6	TRBD1	few	TRBV7-2
CASSRGGRGTEAFF	TGTGCCAGCAGCAGGGGGGGCCGGGGCACTGAAGCTTTCTTT	TRBJ1-1	TRBD1	many	TRBV28
CASSQGGWSYEQYF	TGTGCCAGCAGCCAAGGGGGTTGGTCCTACGAGCAGTACTTC	TRBJ2-7	-	many	TRBV14
CSAKPGPWESSYEQYF	TGCAGTGCTAAACCGGGACCCTGGGAAAGCTCCTACGAGCAGTACTTC	TRBJ2-7	-	many	TRBV20-1
CASTSEKQNQPQHF	TGTGCCAGCACTTCCGAGAAACAAAATCAGCCCCAGCATTTT	TRBJ1-5	-	-	TRBV6-5
CASSGSDYGYTF	TGCGCCAGCAGCGGCTCGGACTATGGCTACACCTTC	TRBJ1-2	-	many	TRBV10-2
CSVEWETQYF	TGCAGCGTTGAATGGGAGACCCAGTACTTC	TRBJ2-5	-	many	TRBV29-1
CASSLAPGRRNTEAFF	TGTGCCAGCAGCTTAGCGCCGGGACGAAGGAACACTGAAGCTTTCTTT	TRBJ1-1	-	many	TRBV7-2
CASSLNAGLNTEAFF	TGTGCCAGCAGCTTAAACGCGGGGTTGAACACTGAAGCTTTCTTT	TRBJ1-1	-	many	TRBV7-3
CSAGDSPDEQYF	TGCAGTGCTGGGGACTCCCCGGACGAGCAGTACTTC	TRBJ2-7	-	many	TRBV20-1
CASSLVRGVSRGSKGYTF	TGTGCCAGCAGCTTAGTCCGAGGTGTTTCCCGTGGGTCGAAGGGCTACACCTTC	TRBJ1-2	-	many	TRBV11-1
CASRHGQFGNQPQHF	TGTGCCAGCAGACACGGACAGTTCGGGAATCAGCCCCAGCATTTT	TRBJ1-5	-	many	TRBV12-3/TRBV12-4
CSAREGGSSYNEQFF	TGCAGTGCTAGAGAGGGTGGGAGTTCCTACAATGAGCAGTTCTTC	TRBJ2-1	-	few	TRBV20-1
CSGGSGNTEAFF	TGCAGTGGAGGATCGGGGAACACTGAAGCTTTCTTT	TRBJ1-1	-	many	TRBV29-1
CASSSSSGRASYEQYF	TGTGCCAGCAGCTCCAGTAGCGGGAGGGCCTCTTACGAGCAGTACTTC	TRBJ2-7	TRBD2	many	TRBV7-9
CASAASYEQYF	TGCGCCAGCGCTGCCTCCTACGAGCAGTACTTC	TRBJ2-7	-	many	TRBV10-2
CSAKGGRTADTQYF	TGCAGTGCTAAAGGCGGGAGGACCGCAGATACGCAGTATTTT	TRBJ2-3	TRBD2	many	TRBV20-1
CASSLDWQETQYF	TGTGCCAGCAGTTTAGACTGGCAAGAGACCCAGTACTTC	TRBJ2-5	-	many	TRBV12-3/TRBV12-4
CASSIGPPGHNYEQYF	TGTGCCAGTAGTATTGGACCACCGGGACATAACTACGAGCAGTACTTC	TRBJ2-7	-	many	TRBV19
CASSQDVTGELFF	TGCGCCAGCAGCCAAGACGTCACCGGGGAGCTGTTTTTT	TRBJ2-2	-	many	TRBV4-3
CASTGLPSYEQYF	TGTGCCAGCACAGGGCTACCCTCCTACGAGCAGTACTTC	TRBJ2-7	-	many	TRBV28
CAISQGETQYF	TGTGCCATCAGTCAGGGGGAGACCCAGTACTTC	TRBJ2-5	-	many	TRBV10-3
CASSSRDTSYEQYF	TGTGCCAGCAGTTCCCGGGACACTTCCTACGAGCAGTACTTC	TRBJ2-7	-	many	TRBV6-5
CSAIPGPKWETQYF	TGCAGTGCGATACCGGGACCGAAATGGGAGACCCAGTACTTC	TRBJ2-5	-	many	TRBV20-1
CASSLGRSPSYEQYF	TGTGCCAGCAGCTTAGGTCGATCCCCGAGCTACGAGCAGTACTTC	TRBJ2-7	-	-	TRBV7-9
CASTNRENTGELFF	TGTGCCAGCACCAACAGGGAAAACACCGGGGAGCTGTTTTTT	TRBJ2-2	-	many	TRBV7-9
CATRRGGPKNIQYF	TGTGCCACTCGTCGAGGGGGCCCAAAAAACATTCAGTACTTC	TRBJ2-4	TRBD1	many	TRBV28
CASSRRTGPSYEQYF	TGTGCCAGCAGTCGACGGACAGGGCCCTCCTACGAGCAGTACTTC	TRBJ2-7	TRBD1	many	TRBV12-3/TRBV12-4
CASSPRTSEETQYF	TGTGCCAGCAGCCCCCGGACTAGTGAAGAGACCCAGTACTTC	TRBJ2-5	TRBD2	many	TRBV7-2
CASTPQAGIETQYF	TGTGCCAGCACCCCCCAGGCGGGTATAGAGACCCAGTACTTC	TRBJ2-5	-	many	TRBV6-1
CASSQSSGGNTYEQYF	TGTGCCAGCAGTCAATCGAGCGGGGGAAATACCTACGAGCAGTACTTC	TRBJ2-7	TRBD2	-	TRBV6-5
CSARLYGRRTGELFF	TGCAGTGCTAGGTTATACGGGAGGCGCACCGGGGAGCTGTTTTTT	TRBJ2-2	TRBD2	many	TRBV20-1
CASSEEGLAGGQETQYF	TGTGCCAGCAGTGAAGAAGGACTAGCGGGAGGCCAAGAGACCCAGTACTTC	TRBJ2-5	TRBD2	many	TRBV25-1
CSASSAGYYGYTF	TGCAGTGCCTCGTCGGCAGGCTACTATGGCTACACCTTC	TRBJ1-2	-	-	TRBV20-1